This T cell receptor beta chain is drawn from a study of cytomegalovirus exposure and HLA in healthy donors. Study-wide results and caveats: Three of the chains that were CMV-associated were confirmed in vitro to be specific for CMV antigens.

J gave up 4 bases and V 1 base, and 3 bases lay outside the gene matches. Germline loops: CDR1 SNHLY, CDR2 FYNNEI. This CDR3 has 15 amino acids. In regard to this clone: The antigen remains undetermined.

In the PCR, 60 Vbeta and 13 Jbeta primers were used. Assay: immunoSEQ multiplex PCR; the TCRdb copy retains only in-frame clones and omits some. The sample carries about 62,000 clones, about 87% recorded once. The V call is TRBV2, the J call TRBJ2-2; TRBD1 aligns across 7 bases. The sequenced sample was PBMCs. This sequence was found in a young man in good health and CMV-seronegative. In nucleotides, the CDR3 is TGTGCCAGCAGTGAAGTCGCAGGGGGCACCGGGGAGCTGTTTTTT. This translates into CASSEVAGGTGELFF.